A selection of T cell receptor beta chains follows, all from one sample in a study of blood T cell repertoires in COVID-19. The table came from immunoSEQ multiplex PCR; TCRdb's copy has only in-frame clones and leaves some out. The data show about 100,000 clones, about 83% seen once. The material sequenced was peripheral blood. The source of these receptors is a human donor in a cohort sampled during active COVID-19. CDR3s include the opening cysteine and the closing phenylalanine or tryptophan.

TRBV7-2	CASSSRGVETQYF
TRBV5-1	CAGSSITGRAEAFF
TRBV7-8	CASSLGTGSTEAFF
TRBV5-1	CASSLLAGGLTGELFF
TRBV28	CASRLSSYEQYF
TRBV6-5	CASKSQGYGEAFF
TRBV5-1	CASSLEASGRASDTQYF
TRBV4-3	CASSHLTGGYGYTF
TRBV5-4	CASSLAGLAGSNEQFF
TRBV5-1	CASSSGHSYEQYF
TRBV6-6	CASRTGSQPQHF